The 8 T cell receptor beta chains reported below all come from one sample, sequenced in a study of early T cells in non-severe SARS-CoV-2 infection. TCRdb fed the 5' RACE reads into MiXCR, producing one record per CDR3 protein. The data show over 95,000 distinct CDR3 sequences, 16% seen once. Material: whole blood. Receptor source: an adult who was a healthcare worker with PCR-confirmed SARS-CoV-2 infection or an uninfected control (not recorded which).

The table lists this clonotype with a few counts. The gene calls are TRBV28 and TRBJ1-5; no firm D call. V dropped 5 bases and J dropped 1 base, with 9 bases sitting between them. This CDR3 spans 14 amino acids. The germline CDR1 and CDR2 sequences are MDHEN and SYDVKM. CDR3 protein: CASSPTSSNQPQHF. The CDR3 DNA reads as TGTGCCAGCAGTCCAACAAGCAGCAATCAGCCCCAGCATTTT.

J is TRBJ2-3 and V is TRBV12-3 or TRBV12-4; D is undetermined. V was pared by 5 bases and J by 4 bases, with 13 bases between. The CDR3 spans 14 residues. DNA for the CDR3: TGTGCCAGCAGTCCAAGTGCCATGGCAGATACGCAGTATTTT. It encodes CASSPSAMADTQYF.

The gene calls are TRBV27 and TRBJ1-1; D remains unclear. The germline CDR1 and CDR2 sequences are MNHEY and SMNVEV (reference sequence). This CDR3 has 15 residues. The ends were cut back, 5 bases at V and 0 bases at J, with 13 bases in the middle. The DNA of the CDR3 is TGTGCCAGCAGTCCCCTGGGAGATATGAACACTGAAGCTTTCTTT. It translates to CASSPLGDMNTEAFF.

This clonotype has only a few counts. The V gene is TRBV11-2, the J gene TRBJ1-4; D is uncertain. The CDR3 runs 15 residues. Deletions cut 2 bases from V and 7 bases from J, with 14 bases between. Germline V gene lookup returns CDR1 SGHAT and CDR2 FQNNGV. CDR3 sequence (DNA): TGTGCCAGCAGCTTATCCCCGTGGGGAGGTGAAAAACTGTTTTTT. Its translation: CASSLSPWGGEKLFF.

V and J are TRBV5-1 and TRBJ2-3; 8 bases map to TRBD1. There are 15 residues in the CDR3. Trimming at V came to 4 bases and at J to 0 bases, leaving 4 bases not matched to a gene. Germline V gene sequence: CDR1 SGHRS, CDR2 YFSETQ. The CDR3: CASSTGQGSTDTQYF. The CDR3 region has the DNA TGCGCCAGCAGCACCGGACAGGGCAGCACAGATACGCAGTATTTT.

At least ten counts were recorded for this clonotype. For the CDR3, the DNA is TGCAGCGCCGTGGGACACGACAGCTCCTACGAGCAGTACTTC. Its translation: CSAVGHDSSYEQYF. V is TRBV29-1 and J is TRBJ2-7, with D possibly TRBD1 on 6 matching bases. The CDR3 extends over 14 amino acids. CDR1 and CDR2 from the germline V gene are SQVTM and ANQGSEA. Trimming shortened V by 7 bases and J by 0 bases, and 16 bases separated the two germline ends.

The chain links TRBV29-1 to TRBJ2-5, with D perhaps TRBD1 (6 bases). V was pared by 5 bases and J by 0 bases, with 10 bases between. The CDR3 totals 13 residues. Germline CDR1 SQVTM, CDR2 ANQGSEA. The CDR3 sequence: CSVKGQYQETQYF. DNA of the CDR3: TGCAGCGTTAAAGGACAGTACCAAGAGACCCAGTACTTC. Based on the CDR3 plus reference TRBV29-1 and TRBJ2-5, the full variable domain is SAVISQKPSRDICQRGTSLTIQCQVDSQVTMMFWYRQQPGQSLTLIATANQGSEATYESGFVIDKFPISRPNLTFSTLTVSNMSPEDSSIYLCSVKGQYQETQYFGPGTRLLVL.

In this sample, this clonotype turned up a few times. CDR3 sequence reads: CASSIDQSGAWEQYF. The CDR3, as DNA: TGTGCCAGTAGTATAGATCAATCAGGGGCATGGGAGCAGTACTTC. The gene calls are TRBV19 and TRBJ2-7, with D maybe TRBD1 (6 bases). Trimming took off 0 bases at V and 7 bases at J, with 16 bases between the two ends. This CDR3 region has 15 residues. In germline, CDR1 is LNHDA, CDR2 SQIVND (reference sequence).